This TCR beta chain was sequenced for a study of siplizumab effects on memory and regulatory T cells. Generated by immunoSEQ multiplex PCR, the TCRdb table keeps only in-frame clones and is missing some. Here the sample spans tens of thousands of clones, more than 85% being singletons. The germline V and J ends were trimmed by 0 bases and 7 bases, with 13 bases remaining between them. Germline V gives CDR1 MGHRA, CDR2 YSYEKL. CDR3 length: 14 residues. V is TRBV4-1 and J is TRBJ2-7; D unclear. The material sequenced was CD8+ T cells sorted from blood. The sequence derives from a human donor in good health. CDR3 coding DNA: TGCGCCAGCAGCCAAGATTCGGACGGTGCAGAGCAGTACTTC. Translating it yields CASSQDSDGAEQYF.